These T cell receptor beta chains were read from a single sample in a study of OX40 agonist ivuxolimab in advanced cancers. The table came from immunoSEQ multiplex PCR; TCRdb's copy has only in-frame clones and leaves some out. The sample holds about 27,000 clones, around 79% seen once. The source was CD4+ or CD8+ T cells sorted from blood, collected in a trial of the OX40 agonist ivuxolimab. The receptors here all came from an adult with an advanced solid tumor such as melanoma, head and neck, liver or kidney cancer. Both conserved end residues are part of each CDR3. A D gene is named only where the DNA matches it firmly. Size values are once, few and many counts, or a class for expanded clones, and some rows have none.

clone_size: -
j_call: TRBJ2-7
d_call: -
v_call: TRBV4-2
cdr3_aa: CASSQHRRASYEQYF
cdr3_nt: TGTGCCAGCAGCCAACATAGGCGGGCCTCCTACGAGCAGTACTTC

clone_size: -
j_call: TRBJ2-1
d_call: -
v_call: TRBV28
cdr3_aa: CASSTERLTFYNEQFF
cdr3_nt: TGTGCCAGCAGTACCGAGAGACTAACTTTTTACAATGAGCAGTTCTTC

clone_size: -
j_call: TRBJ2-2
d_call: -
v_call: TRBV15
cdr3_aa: CATSSGSGSNTGELFF
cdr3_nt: TGTGCCACCAGCAGTGGAAGCGGATCAAACACCGGGGAGCTGTTTTTT

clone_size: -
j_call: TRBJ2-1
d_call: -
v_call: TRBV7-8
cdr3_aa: CASSLLGGSYNEQFF
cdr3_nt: TGTGCCAGCAGCTTACTAGGTGGCTCCTACAATGAGCAGTTCTTC

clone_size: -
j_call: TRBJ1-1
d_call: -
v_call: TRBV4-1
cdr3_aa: CASSHKGGYTEAFF
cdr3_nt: TGCGCCAGCAGCCATAAAGGGGGGTACACTGAAGCTTTCTTT

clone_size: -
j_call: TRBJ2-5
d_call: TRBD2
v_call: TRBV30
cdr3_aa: CAWSVLAGQETQYF
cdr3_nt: TGTGCCTGGAGTGTACTAGCGGGACAAGAGACCCAGTACTTC

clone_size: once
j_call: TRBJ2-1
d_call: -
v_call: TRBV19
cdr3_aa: CASRYDVRYNEQFF
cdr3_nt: TGTGCCAGTAGGTATGACGTGCGATACAATGAGCAGTTCTTC

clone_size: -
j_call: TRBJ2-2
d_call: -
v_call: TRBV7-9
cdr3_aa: CASSLSTNTGELFF
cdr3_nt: TGTGCCAGCAGCTTATCTACGAACACCGGGGAGCTGTTTTTT

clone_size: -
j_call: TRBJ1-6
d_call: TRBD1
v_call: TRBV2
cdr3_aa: CASTEGTGLGSPLHF
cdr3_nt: TGTGCCAGCACGGAGGGGACAGGGCTTGGGTCACCCCTCCACTTT

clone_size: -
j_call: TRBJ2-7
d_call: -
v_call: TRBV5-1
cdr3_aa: CASSIYGEGYEQYF
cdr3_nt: TGCGCCAGCAGCATCTACGGGGAAGGCTACGAGCAGTACTTC

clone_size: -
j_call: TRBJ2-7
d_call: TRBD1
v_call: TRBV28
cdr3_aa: CASSFGTVSEQYF
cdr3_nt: TGTGCCAGCAGTTTCGGGACAGTCTCCGAGCAGTACTTC

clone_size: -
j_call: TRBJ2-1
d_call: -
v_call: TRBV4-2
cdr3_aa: CASSPEGSQIYNEQFF
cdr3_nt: TGTGCCAGCAGCCCAGAAGGGAGCCAAATCTACAATGAGCAGTTCTTC

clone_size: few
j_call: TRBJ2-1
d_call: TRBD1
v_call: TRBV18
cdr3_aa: CASSPAGGEFGEQFF
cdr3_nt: TGTGCCAGCTCACCGGCAGGGGGCGAGTTCGGTGAGCAGTTCTTC

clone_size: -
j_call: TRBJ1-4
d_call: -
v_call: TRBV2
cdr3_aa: CASRRDSSTNEKLFF
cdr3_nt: TGTGCCAGCAGACGGGACTCCTCAACTAATGAAAAACTGTTTTTT

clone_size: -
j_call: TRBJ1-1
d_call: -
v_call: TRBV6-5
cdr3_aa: CASSYSMGSMNTEAFF
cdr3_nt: TGTGCCAGCAGTTACTCGATGGGCAGCATGAACACTGAAGCTTTCTTT

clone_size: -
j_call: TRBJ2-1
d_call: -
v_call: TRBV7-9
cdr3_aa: CASSLPPSEVNNEQFF
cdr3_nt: TGTGCCAGCAGCTTACCACCGTCAGAGGTAAACAATGAGCAGTTCTTC

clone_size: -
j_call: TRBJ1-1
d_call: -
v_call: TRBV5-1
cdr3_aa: CASSFRVGNTEAFF
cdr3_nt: TGCGCCAGCAGCTTCAGGGTTGGGAACACTGAAGCTTTCTTT

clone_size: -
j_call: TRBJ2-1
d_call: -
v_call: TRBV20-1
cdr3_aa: CSAMTGPEAIF
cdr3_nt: TGCAGTGCCATGACAGGACCCGAGGCCATCTTC

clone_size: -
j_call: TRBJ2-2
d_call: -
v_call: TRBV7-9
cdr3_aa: CASSLTVANTGELFF
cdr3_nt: TGTGCCAGCAGCTTAACAGTCGCGAACACCGGGGAGCTGTTTTTT

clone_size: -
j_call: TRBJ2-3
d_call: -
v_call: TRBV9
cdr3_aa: CASSVGSRTDTQYF
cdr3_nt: TGTGCCAGCAGCGTAGGGAGCCGCACAGATACGCAGTATTTT

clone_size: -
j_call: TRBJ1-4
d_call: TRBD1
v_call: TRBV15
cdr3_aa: CATSRGGQGTNEKLFF
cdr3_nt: TGTGCCACCAGCAGAGGCGGACAGGGGACTAATGAAAAACTGTTTTTT

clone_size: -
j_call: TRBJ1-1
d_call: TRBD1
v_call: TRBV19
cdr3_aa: CASSKETGGINTEAFF
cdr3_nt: TGTGCCAGTAGTAAAGAGACAGGGGGGATTAACACTGAAGCTTTCTTT

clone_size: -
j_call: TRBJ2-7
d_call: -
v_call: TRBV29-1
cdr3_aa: CSVEGPNYEQYF
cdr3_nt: TGCAGCGTTGAAGGTCCCAACTACGAGCAGTACTTC

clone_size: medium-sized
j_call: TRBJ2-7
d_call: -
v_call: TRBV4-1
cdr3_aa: CASSPLEGEEQYF
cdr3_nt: TGCGCCAGCAGCCCCCTGGAGGGCGAAGAGCAGTACTTC

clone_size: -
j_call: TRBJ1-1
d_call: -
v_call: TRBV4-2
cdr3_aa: CASSQYGPTEAFF
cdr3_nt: TGTGCCAGCAGCCAGTACGGCCCGACTGAAGCTTTCTTT

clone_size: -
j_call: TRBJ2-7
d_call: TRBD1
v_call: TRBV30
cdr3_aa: CASRDRKSYEQYF
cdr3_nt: TGTGCCAGCCGGGACAGGAAGTCCTACGAGCAGTACTTC

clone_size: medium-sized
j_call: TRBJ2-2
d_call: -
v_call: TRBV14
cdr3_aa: CASSQTGRWAGELFF
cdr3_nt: TGTGCCAGCAGCCAGACAGGGAGGTGGGCCGGGGAGCTGTTTTTT

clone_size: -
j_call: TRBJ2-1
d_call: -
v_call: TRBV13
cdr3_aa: CASSLLYGSYNEQFF
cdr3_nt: TGTGCCAGCAGCCTACTTTATGGCTCCTACAATGAGCAGTTCTTC

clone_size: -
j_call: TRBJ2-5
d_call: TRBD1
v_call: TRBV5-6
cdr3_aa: CASSWGTGGLKTQYF
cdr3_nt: TGTGCCAGCAGCTGGGGGACAGGGGGCTTGAAGACCCAGTACTTC